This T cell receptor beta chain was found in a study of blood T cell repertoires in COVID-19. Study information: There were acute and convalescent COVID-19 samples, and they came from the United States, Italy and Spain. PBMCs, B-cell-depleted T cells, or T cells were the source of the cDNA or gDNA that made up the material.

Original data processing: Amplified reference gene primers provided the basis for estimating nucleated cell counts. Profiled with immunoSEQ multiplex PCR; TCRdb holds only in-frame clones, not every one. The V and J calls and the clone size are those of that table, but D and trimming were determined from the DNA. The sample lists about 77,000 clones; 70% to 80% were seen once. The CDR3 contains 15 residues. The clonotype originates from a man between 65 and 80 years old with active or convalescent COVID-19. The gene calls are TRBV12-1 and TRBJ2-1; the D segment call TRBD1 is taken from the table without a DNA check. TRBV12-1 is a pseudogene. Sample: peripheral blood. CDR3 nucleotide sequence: TGTGCCAGCAGCTTTTGTGGGGACATGAAGAATGAGCAGTTCTTC. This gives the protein CASSFCGDMKNEQFF.